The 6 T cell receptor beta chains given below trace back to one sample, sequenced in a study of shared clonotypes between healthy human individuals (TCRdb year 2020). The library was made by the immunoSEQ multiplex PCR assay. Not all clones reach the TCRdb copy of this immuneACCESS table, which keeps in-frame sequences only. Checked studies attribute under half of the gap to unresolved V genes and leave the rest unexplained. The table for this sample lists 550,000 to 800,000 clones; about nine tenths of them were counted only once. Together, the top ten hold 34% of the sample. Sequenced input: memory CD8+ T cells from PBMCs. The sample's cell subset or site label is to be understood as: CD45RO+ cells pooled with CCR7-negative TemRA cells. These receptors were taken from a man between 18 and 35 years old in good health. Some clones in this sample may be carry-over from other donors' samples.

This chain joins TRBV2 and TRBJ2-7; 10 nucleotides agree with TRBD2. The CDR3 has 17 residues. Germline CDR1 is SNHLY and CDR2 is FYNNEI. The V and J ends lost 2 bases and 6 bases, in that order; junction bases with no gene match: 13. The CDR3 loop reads CASSETPSGSFFAEQYF. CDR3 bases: TGTGCCAGCAGTGAAACCCCTAGCGGGAGCTTCTTTGCCGAGCAGTACTTC.

The CDR3 loop is CASSGIGNLPSGANVLTF. The DNA of the CDR3 is TGTGCCAGCAGTGGTATCGGAAATCTACCCTCTGGGGCCAACGTCCTGACTTTC. This chain uses TRBV28 with TRBJ2-6, with D uncertain. The CDR3 has 18 amino acids. Germline CDR1 and CDR2: MDHEN and SYDVKM. V gave up 5 bases and J gave up 0 bases, with 17 bases separating them. The variable domain in full, completed from reference TRBV28 and TRBJ2-6, reads DVKVTQSSRYLVKRTGEKVFLECVQDMDHENMFWYRQDPGLGLRLIYFSYDVKMKEKGDIPEGYSVSREKKERFSLILESASTNQTSMYLCASSGIGNLPSGANVLTFGAGSRLTVL.

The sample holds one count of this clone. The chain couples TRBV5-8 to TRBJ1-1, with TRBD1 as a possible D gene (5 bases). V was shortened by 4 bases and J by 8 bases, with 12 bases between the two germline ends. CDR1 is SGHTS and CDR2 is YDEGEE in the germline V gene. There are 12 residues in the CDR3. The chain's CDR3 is CASSTGGSEAFF. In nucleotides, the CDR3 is TGTGCCAGCAGCACCGGGGGATCCGAAGCTTTCTTT.

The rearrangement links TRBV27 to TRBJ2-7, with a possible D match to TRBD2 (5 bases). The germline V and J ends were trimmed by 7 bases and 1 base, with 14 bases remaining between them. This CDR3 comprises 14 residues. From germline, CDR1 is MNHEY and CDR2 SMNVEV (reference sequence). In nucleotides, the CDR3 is TGTGCCAGCAAAGTTACTAGGGTTTCCTACGAGCAGTACTTC. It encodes CASKVTRVSYEQYF.

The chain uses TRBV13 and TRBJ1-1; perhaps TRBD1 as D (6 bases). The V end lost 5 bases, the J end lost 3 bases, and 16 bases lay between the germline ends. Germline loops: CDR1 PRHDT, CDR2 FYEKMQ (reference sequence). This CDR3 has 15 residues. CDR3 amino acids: CASSTRGLWDTEAFF. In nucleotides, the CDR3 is TGTGCCAGCAGCACCCGGGGGCTTTGGGACACTGAAGCTTTCTTT.

The CDR3 sequence: CASSLAKTSGNYEQYF. CDR3 sequence (DNA): TGCGCCAGCAGCTTGGCCAAAACTAGCGGGAACTACGAGCAGTACTTC. This chain joins TRBV5-1 and TRBJ2-7, with 10 bases fitting TRBD2. Trimming at V came to 0 bases and at J to 3 bases, leaving 6 bases not matched to a gene. Per germline, CDR1 SGHRS and CDR2 YFSETQ. CDR3 length: 16 amino acids.